Below are 27 T cell receptor beta chains sequenced from a single sample in a study of Ad26.COV2.S vaccination and SARS-CoV-2 variants (TCRdb year 2021). The library was produced with the immunoSEQ multiplex PCR assay. This is the immuneACCESS table as TCRdb keeps it, with only in-frame sequences that have V and J called. A part of the clones is gone; compared with another copy, unresolved V genes explain less than half, and the rest is unexplained. Within this sample are around 450,000 clones, with nearly 90% of them counted one time only. The leading ten clones occupy 1.5% to 2% of the sample. This specimen's treatment or condition label, interpreted: some 19 received Ad26.COV2.S at low or high dose, single or two shots; 5 received placebo; per-sample allocation not given. For vaccine and placebo recipients, repertoires were sequenced using samples collected on day 63 after the first injection.

The specimen was peripheral blood, collected in a trial of Ad26.COV2.S vaccine versus placebo. All receptors derive from a person between 18 and 65 years old who received the Ad26.COV2.S COVID-19 vaccine or a placebo.

This chain links TRBV5-6 with TRBJ1-6; D remains ambiguous. The ends were cut back, 4 bases at V and 10 bases at J, with 18 bases in the middle. CDR1 and CDR2 from the germline V gene are SGHDT and YYEEEE. This CDR3 region has 15 residues. The CDR3 spells CASSPDQKSSSPLHF. The CDR3 coding sequence is TGTGCCAGCAGCCCGGACCAAAAAAGCAGCTCACCCCTCCACTTT.

The CDR3 nucleotides read TGTGCTCTACAGTACGGAGTGAACACTGAAGCTTTCTTT. This translates into CALQYGVNTEAFF. The rearrangement uses TRBV30 and TRBJ1-1; D call uncertain. The CDR3 has 13 amino acids. Germline-derived CDR1 and CDR2 are GTSNPN and SVGIG (reference sequence).

This clone was seen a single time. The chain uses TRBV5-1 and TRBJ1-3; 7 bases are shared with TRBD1. The germline V gene encodes CDR1 SGHRS and CDR2 YFSETQ. This CDR3 is 16 amino acids long. V trimming: 0 bases; J trimming: 2 bases; junction bases outside the gene matches: 5. The CDR3: CASSLASTGAGNTIYF. The CDR3 bases are TGCGCCAGCAGCTTGGCTTCTACAGGGGCTGGAAACACCATATATTTT. Full variable domain (rest looked up from reference TRBV5-1 and TRBJ1-3): KAGVTQTPRYLIKTRGQQVTLSCSPISGHRSVSWYQQTPGQGLQFLFEYFSETQRNKGNFPGRFSGRQFSNSRSEMNVSTLELGDSALYLCASSLASTGAGNTIYFGEGSWLTVV.

The rearrangement links TRBV19 to TRBJ2-1; D remains unclear. CDR1 and CDR2 (germline): LNHDA, SQIVND (reference sequence). The V and J ends lost 3 bases and 4 bases respectively, with 10 bases between them. The CDR3 spans 14 residues. CDR3 sequence reads: CASSMDRPYNEQFF. Written as DNA, the CDR3 is TGTGCCAGTAGTATGGATCGGCCATACAATGAGCAGTTCTTC.

The chain links TRBV14 to TRBJ2-2; D gene ambiguous. Trimming stripped 2 bases from V and 8 bases from J, with 12 bases between. The CDR3 has 14 amino acids. Germline-derived CDR1 and CDR2 are SGHDN and FVKESK. DNA of the CDR3: TGTGCCAGCAGCCAATACGACGGCGAGGGGGAGCTGTTTTTT. This sequence encodes CASSQYDGEGELFF. The variable domain in full, with the rest retrieved from reference TRBV14 and TRBJ2-2, is EAGVTQFPSHSVIEKGQTVTLRCDPISGHDNLYWYRRVMGKEIKFLLHFVKESKQDESGMPNNRFLAERTGGTYSTLKVQPAELEDSGVYFCASSQYDGEGELFFGEGSRLTVL.

V usage is TRBV18 and J usage is TRBJ1-2; D unresolved. The CDR3 extends over 13 amino acids. The germline CDR1 and CDR2 sequences are KGHSH and LQKENI. Trimming pared 5 bases from V and 1 base from J, leaving 8 bases between. CDR3 region: CASSTEINYGYTF. CDR3 sequence (DNA): TGTGCCAGCTCAACAGAGATTAACTATGGCTACACCTTC.

To note about this clone: Additional DNA sequences in this sample encode the identical CDR3. The gene calls are TRBV2 and TRBJ2-5; D is unresolved. The CDR3 consists of 11 residues. Between the trimmed V and J ends, which lost 8 bases and 5 bases, there was a span of 9 bases. Germline lookup yields CDR1 SNHLY and CDR2 FYNNEI. CDR3 in amino acids: CASRTGETQYF. The CDR3 nucleotides are TGTGCCAGCCGGACCGGTGAGACCCAGTACTTC.

CDR3 in DNA: TGTGCCAGCAGACCAACAGGGCGCCCCACAGATACGCAGTATTTT. This translates into CASRPTGRPTDTQYF. The rearrangement joins TRBV6-5 to TRBJ2-3; possible D gene TRBD1, 6 bases. The germline CDR1 and CDR2 sequences are MNHEY and SVGAGI. With 6 bases removed from V and 2 bases from J, the gap between germline ends came to 15 bases. This CDR3 has 15 residues.

A note on this clone: The junction departs from the called germline gene at one end, perhaps through a read error. The rearrangement links TRBV18 to TRBJ2-1; D remains ambiguous. The CDR3 length is 15 residues. Germline V lookup: CDR1 KGHSH, CDR2 LQKENI. CDR3 protein: CASSSPSFLYNEQFF. CDR3 coding DNA: TGTGCCAGCTCATCACCCTCATTTCTCTACAATGAGCAGTTCTTC.

The chain has TRBV2 and TRBJ1-5, with a tentative D call TRBD1 (6 bases). The CDR3 loop spans 15 amino acids. Germline V gene sequence: CDR1 SNHLY, CDR2 FYNNEI. V lost 4 bases, J lost 0 bases, and 10 bases lay in between. The CDR3 DNA is TGTGCCAGCAGTGGGAGACAGGTTAGCAATCAGCCCCAGCATTTT. Translating it yields CASSGRQVSNQPQHF.

The chain is built from TRBV6-5 and TRBJ2-4; D is possibly TRBD2 (7 bases). Germline CDR1 is MNHEY and CDR2 is SVGAGI. This CDR3 region has 12 residues. V lost 8 bases and J 5 bases, leaving 10 bases between the germline ends. In DNA form, the CDR3 reads TGTGCCAGCGGGAGGGGGGAAAACATTCAGTACTTC. It specifies CASGRGENIQYF.

The chain has TRBV7-6 and TRBJ1-3, with D hard to call. Trimming removed 1 base at V and 4 bases at J, with 11 bases between. The CDR3 is 15 amino acids. Germline V gene sequence: CDR1 SGHVS, CDR2 FNYEAQ. CDR3 amino acids: CASSLGGNSGNTIYF. The CDR3 bases are TGTGCCAGCAGCTTAGGAGGGAATTCCGGAAACACCATATATTTT.

The chain recombines TRBV7-9 with TRBJ2-5, with 8 bases identical to TRBD1. This CDR3 is built from 15 residues. Trimming removed 5 bases from V and 5 bases from J; junction bases left unmatched: 10. Per germline, CDR1 SEHNR and CDR2 FQNEAQ (reference sequence). Written as DNA, the CDR3 is TGTGCCAGCAGCCTAAGGACAGGGCGTAGCGAGACCCAGTACTTC. This gives the protein CASSLRTGRSETQYF. Filled out from reference TRBV7-9 and TRBJ2-5, the complete variable domain reads DTGVSQNPRHKITKRGQNVTFRCDPISEHNRLYWYRQTLGQGPEFLTYFQNEAQLEKSRLLSDRFSAERPKGSFSTLEIQRTEQGDSAMYLCASSLRTGRSETQYFGPGTRLLVL.

Note on this clone: Other DNA sequences in the sample encode the same CDR3. The chain employs TRBV7-9 and TRBJ2-3; D may be TRBD2 (6 bases). The germline CDR1 and CDR2 sequences are SEHNR and FQNEAQ (reference sequence). V lost 3 bases and J 0 bases, leaving 7 bases between the germline ends. CDR3 size: 14 residues. Written as DNA, the CDR3 is TGTGCCAGCAGCTTTGGGGGGAGCACAGATACGCAGTATTTT. This codes for CASSFGGSTDTQYF. The full variable domain, completed using reference TRBV7-9 and TRBJ2-3, is DTGVSQNPRHKITKRGQNVTFRCDPISEHNRLYWYRQTLGQGPEFLTYFQNEAQLEKSRLLSDRFSAERPKGSFSTLEIQRTEQGDSAMYLCASSFGGSTDTQYFGPGTRLTVL.

The chain carries TRBV19 and TRBJ1-3; no clear D. This CDR3 spans 14 amino acids. V was pared by 7 bases and J by 0 bases, with 10 bases between. Germline assignment: CDR1 LNHDA and CDR2 SQIVND (reference sequence). CDR3 DNA: TGTGCCAGTAAACCGACGGGCTCTGGAAACACCATATATTTT. As protein: CASKPTGSGNTIYF.

This clone has a single count. The CDR3 bases are TGTGCCAGCAGTGACGGGGCCCAAGAGACCCAGTACTTC. Translated: CASSDGAQETQYF. The chain recombines TRBV2 with TRBJ2-5; D tentatively fits TRBD1 or TRBD2 (5 bases each). The CDR3 has 13 residues. The germline CDR1 and CDR2 sequences are SNHLY and FYNNEI. The germline V and J ends were trimmed by 3 bases and 1 base, with 6 bases remaining between them. Looking up the rest from reference TRBV2 and TRBJ2-5 gives the full variable domain: EPEVTQTPSHQVTQMGQEVILRCVPISNHLYFYWYRQILGQKVEFLVSFYNNEISEKSEIFDDQFSVERPDGSNFTLKIRSTKLEDSAMYFCASSDGAQETQYFGPGTRLLVL.

The chain recombines TRBV6-1 with TRBJ1-1, with TRBD1 as a possible D gene (5 bases). V was shortened by 2 bases and J by 0 bases, with 16 bases between the two germline ends. This CDR3 is built from 17 residues. The germline V gene has CDR1 MNHNS and CDR2 SASEGT. CDR3 sequence reads: CASSELFHRLLNTEAFF. The CDR3 bases are TGTGCCAGCAGTGAACTTTTCCACAGGCTCTTGAACACTGAAGCTTTCTTT.

The V and J genes are TRBV5-1 and TRBJ2-1; TRBD2 is a possible D gene (6 bases). V lost 0 bases, J lost 5 bases, and 9 bases lay in between. Germline V gives CDR1 SGHRS, CDR2 YFSETQ. The length of the CDR3 is 14 residues. The CDR3 DNA is TGCGCCAGCAGCTTGGTACTAGCCAACAATGAGCAGTTCTTC. Translation: CASSLVLANNEQFF.

The chain combines TRBV25-1 with TRBJ2-3, with TRBD2 matching over 14 bases. Germline V CDR1 and CDR2: MGHDK, SYGVNS. V shed 8 bases, J shed 0 bases, and the junction held 10 bases outside the gene matches. This CDR3 is 18 amino acids long. As DNA, the CDR3 is TGTGCCAGCGGCTCCGGGACTAGCGGGAGTTCGAGCACAGATACGCAGTATTTT. Its translation: CASGSGTSGSSSTDTQYF. The whole variable domain, filled in from reference TRBV25-1 and TRBJ2-3, reads EADIYQTPRYLVIGTGKKITLECSQTMGHDKMYWYQQDPGMELHLIHYSYGVNSTEKGDLSSESTVSRIRTEHFPLTLESARPSHTSQYLCASGSGTSGSSSTDTQYFGPGTRLTVL.

The genes are TRBV5-1 and TRBJ1-1; D is uncertain. The length of the CDR3 is 14 residues. Trimming stripped 4 bases from V and 1 base from J, with 11 bases between. The germline CDR1 and CDR2 sequences are SGHRS and YFSETQ. CDR3 nucleotides: TGCGCCAGCAGCCCTATGACCGGGAACACTGAAGCTTTCTTT. This codes for CASSPMTGNTEAFF.

This chain links TRBV11-2 with TRBJ1-2, with 7 bases aligning to TRBD1. Germline assignment: CDR1 SGHAT and CDR2 FQNNGV. V trimming: 0 bases; J trimming: 2 bases; junction bases outside the gene matches: 6. This CDR3 has 16 amino acids. The CDR3 loop reads CASSLDSRRGNYGYTF. CDR3 DNA sequence: TGTGCCAGCAGCTTAGATTCGCGCAGGGGGAACTATGGCTACACCTTC.

On this clone: In the same sample, other DNA sequences code for this CDR3. This chain links TRBV7-9 with TRBJ2-2; D unresolved. CDR1 SEHNR and CDR2 FQNEAQ come from the germline V gene (reference sequence). The CDR3 extends over 15 amino acids. V was shortened by 6 bases and J by 1 base, with 12 bases between the two germline ends. CDR3 residues: CASRMVTMNTGELFF. CDR3 DNA: TGTGCCAGCAGAATGGTCACCATGAACACCGGGGAGCTGTTTTTT.

The CDR3 nucleotides read TGTGCCAGCAAGGACAGGGGGCTTGAAGGGGAAAAACTGTTTTTT. This gives the protein CASKDRGLEGEKLFF. This chain uses TRBV21-1 with TRBJ1-4; TRBD1, the D gene given by the table, was not confirmed from the DNA. TRBV21-1 is described as a pseudogene. The CDR3 contains 15 residues.

The chain uses TRBV6-5 and TRBJ1-2; 8 nucleotides agree with TRBD1. J lost 8 bases, V lost 0 bases, and 8 bases had no gene match. CDR3 length: 15 residues. CDR1 and CDR2 (germline): MNHEY, SVGAGI. The CDR3 DNA sequence: TGTGCCAGCAGTTACTCCGGACAGGGTGTCGGCGGCTACACCTTC. Translating gives CASSYSGQGVGGYTF.

This clone has just one count. The V and J genes are TRBV29-1 and TRBJ1-2; D is ambiguous. Looked up from germline, CDR1 is SQVTM and CDR2 is ANQGSEA. The CDR3 consists of 15 residues. The V end was cut by 4 bases, the J end by 4 bases, with 19 bases between. The CDR3 DNA follows: TGCAGCGTTGGGTCCTTTCCTCGTGGGAGCTATGGCTACACCTTC. Translating gives CSVGSFPRGSYGYTF. The full variable domain, rest sourced from reference TRBV29-1 and TRBJ1-2, is SAVISQKPSRDICQRGTSLTIQCQVDSQVTMMFWYRQQPGQSLTLIATANQGSEATYESGFVIDKFPISRPNLTFSTLTVSNMSPEDSSIYLCSVGSFPRGSYGYTFGSGTRLTVV.

The chain carries TRBV13 and TRBJ1-5; D not resolved. Germline CDR1 is PRHDT and CDR2 is FYEKMQ (reference sequence). Trimming removed 1 base from V and 7 bases from J, with 8 bases in between. There are 13 residues in the CDR3. The CDR3 is CASSLAGRQPQHF. The DNA of the CDR3 is TGTGCCAGCAGCTTAGCTGGGAGACAGCCCCAGCATTTT.

This clone was observed a few times. This chain links TRBV4-2 with TRBJ2-2, with a weak D call TRBD2 (6 bases). Germline V lookup: CDR1 LGHNA, CDR2 YNFKEQ. This CDR3 has 17 amino acids. The V gene lost 9 bases and the J gene lost 1 base, with 21 bases spanning the gap. CDR3 nucleotides: TGTGCCAGTGAGTCGAGTCGGGGGAGCCGGAACACCGGGGAGCTGTTTTTT. Translated: CASESSRGSRNTGELFF.